The 21 T cell receptor beta chains reported below all come from one sample, sequenced in a study of cytomegalovirus exposure and HLA in healthy donors. The PCR was carried out with 60 Vbeta primers and 13 Jbeta primers. Sequenced by immunoSEQ multiplex PCR; TCRdb stores in-frame clones only, minus some. The sample lists about 100,000 clones; roughly three quarters were seen once. Sample: PBMCs. These receptors were collected from a female donor in good health and CMV-seropositive.

In its sample, this clone is medium-sized (0.01 to 0.1%). The junction does not match germline at one end; this may be a read error. This chain connects TRBV19 to TRBJ2-7; the match to TRBD1 covers 7 bases. CDR1 is LNHDA, CDR2 SQIVND, per germline (reference sequence). CDR3 size: 17 residues. CDR3 nucleotide sequence: TGTGCCAGTAGTAGTGGTCGCCCGGGACAGCCCTCCTTCGAGCAGTACTTC. Translation: CASSSGRPGQPSFEQYF.

Here the CDR3 DNA reads TGCAGTGCCGGGAGTCGGGATGAGCAGTTCTTC. The encoded protein is CSAGSRDEQFF. The V and J genes are TRBV20-1 and TRBJ2-1, with a weak D call TRBD2 (6 bases). V was cut by 6 bases and J by 8 bases, with 11 bases left in between. Germline-derived CDR1 and CDR2 are DFQATT and SNEGSKA (reference sequence). This CDR3 contains 11 residues.

This clone was detected only a few times. V usage is TRBV4-3 and J usage is TRBJ1-5, with D possibly TRBD1 on 5 matching bases. This CDR3 spans 16 amino acids. Germline V CDR1 and CDR2: LGHNA, YSLEER. V was pared by 0 bases and J by 9 bases, with 18 bases between. The CDR3 DNA is TGCGCCAGCAGCCAAGATTGGACAACCGAGCGCCGGCCCCAGCATTTT. It is translated as CASSQDWTTERRPQHF.

CDR3 sequence reads: CASSPQTGLAGSYEQYF. In DNA form, the CDR3 reads TGTGCCAGCAGCCCCCAAACGGGACTAGCGGGCTCCTACGAGCAGTACTTC. V is TRBV7-6 and J is TRBJ2-7; TRBD2 aligns across 12 bases. The CDR3 spans 17 residues. The ends lost 5 bases at V and 0 bases at J; junction bases unmatched: 8. The germline CDR1 and CDR2 sequences are SGHVS and FNYEAQ.

The V and J genes are TRBV30 and TRBJ2-2, with 13 positions matching TRBD2. Losses at the gene ends were 5 bases for V and 6 bases for J; bases not matched to a gene: 6. There are 15 residues in the CDR3. The V gene's germline CDR1 is GTSNPN and CDR2 SVGIG (reference sequence). CDR3 nucleotides: TGTGCCTGGGTGAGGACTAGCGGGAGTTCCGGGGAGCTGTTTTTT. Protein product: CAWVRTSGSSGELFF.

Only a few counts were recorded for this clone. V usage is TRBV7-7 and J usage is TRBJ2-2; possibly TRBD2 for D (5 bases). Germline CDR1 reads SSHAT; CDR2 reads FNYEAQ (reference sequence). There are 16 residues in the CDR3. V dropped 1 base and J dropped 4 bases, with 13 bases sitting between them. DNA for the CDR3: TGTGCCAGCAGCTTAGACCCGGGAATGAGCACCGGGGAGCTGTTTTTT. Amino acids: CASSLDPGMSTGELFF.

The chain employs TRBV19 and TRBJ2-3, with D perhaps TRBD2 (5 bases). This CDR3 has 13 residues. Trimming stripped 3 bases from V and 3 bases from J, with 7 bases between. The germline V gene has CDR1 LNHDA and CDR2 SQIVND (reference sequence). The CDR3 bases are TGTGCCAGTAGTATCCGGGGAACAGATACGCAGTATTTT. It translates to CASSIRGTDTQYF.

V usage is TRBV6-4 and J usage is TRBJ2-3; 15 nucleotides align to TRBD2. Germline V gene lookup returns CDR1 MRHNA and CDR2 SNTAGT. There are 15 residues in the CDR3. V lost 6 bases, J lost 5 bases, and 3 bases stayed unmatched. DNA for the CDR3: TGTGCCAGCAGCCCGGGACTAGCGGGAGGAGATACGCAGTATTTT. Its translation: CASSPGLAGGDTQYF.

The V gene is TRBV5-1, the J gene TRBJ2-1; D call uncertain. In germline, CDR1 is SGHRS, CDR2 YFSETQ. This CDR3 has 15 amino acids. With 4 bases removed from V and 0 bases from J, the gap between germline ends came to 11 bases. CDR3 amino acids: CASSRDGGSYNEQFF. The CDR3 region has the DNA TGCGCCAGCAGCCGCGACGGCGGCTCCTACAATGAGCAGTTCTTC.

The chain is built from TRBV19 and TRBJ2-7; D may be TRBD1 (5 bases). Germline V CDR1 and CDR2: LNHDA, SQIVND (reference sequence). V gave up 5 bases and J gave up 3 bases, with 14 bases separating them. CDR3 length: 14 amino acids. The CDR3 protein is CASSAGFGIYEQYF. In DNA, the CDR3 is TGTGCCAGTAGTGCAGGGTTCGGAATCTACGAGCAGTACTTC.

The chain uses TRBV29-1 and TRBJ1-5, with a tentative D call TRBD1 (6 bases). Between the trimmed V and J ends, which lost 1 base and 4 bases, there was a span of 17 bases. In germline, CDR1 is SQVTM, CDR2 ANQGSEA. There are 16 residues in the CDR3. Here the CDR3 reads CSVEAVQRTENQPQHF. Written as DNA, the CDR3 is TGCAGCGTTGAAGCGGTCCAGCGGACAGAGAATCAGCCCCAGCATTTT. Looking up the rest from reference TRBV29-1 and TRBJ1-5 gives the full variable domain: SAVISQKPSRDICQRGTSLTIQCQVDSQVTMMFWYRQQPGQSLTLIATANQGSEATYESGFVIDKFPISRPNLTFSTLTVSNMSPEDSSIYLCSVEAVQRTENQPQHFGDGTRLSIL.

This chain uses TRBV20-1 with TRBJ1-2; D not resolved. Germline CDR1 reads DFQATT; CDR2 reads SNEGSKA (reference sequence). Trimming shortened V by 4 bases and J by 7 bases, and 7 bases separated the two germline ends. The CDR3 loop spans 10 amino acids. The CDR3 coding sequence is TGCAGTGCTACGCCCGGTGGCTACACCTTC. Translating gives CSATPGGYTF.

A note on this clone: This sample also contains other DNA sequences that code for the same CDR3. The V gene is TRBV30, the J gene TRBJ1-1; the D gene is possibly TRBD1 (5 bases). Trimming removed 0 bases at V and 5 bases at J, with 13 bases between. Germline values: CDR1 GTSNPN, CDR2 SVGIG (reference sequence). The CDR3 consists of 14 residues. CDR3 nucleotides: TGTGCCTGGAGTGTATTGGGGGGGGGTACTGAAGCTTTCTTT. Protein: CAWSVLGGGTEAFF.

The V call is TRBV29-1, the J call TRBJ2-5, with 9 positions matching TRBD1. The J segment lost 2 bases and the V segment lost 5 bases, leaving 3 bases of the junction unmatched. The CDR3 covers 13 residues. Per the germline V gene, CDR1 is SQVTM and CDR2 is ANQGSEA. CDR3 bases: TGCAGCGTTTTGGGACAGGGTCAAGAGACCCAGTACTTC. Protein: CSVLGQGQETQYF.

This rearrangement joins TRBV5-1 to TRBJ2-2, with TRBD1 matching 8 bases. CDR3 size: 15 residues. The V segment lost 3 bases and the J segment 7 bases; nucleotides outside the gene matches: 8. Germline V gene data show CDR1 as SGHRS and CDR2 as YFSETQ. The CDR3: CASSSRTGTDGELFF. The CDR3 DNA is TGCGCCAGCAGCTCACGGACAGGGACGGACGGGGAGCTGTTTTTT.

This clone turned up a few times. V and J are TRBV6-5 and TRBJ1-2; D might be TRBD1 (6 bases). The V gene's germline CDR1 is MNHEY and CDR2 SVGAGI. The V end was cut by 6 bases, the J end by 7 bases, with 15 bases between. The length of the CDR3 is 13 residues. In DNA form, the CDR3 reads TGTGCCAGCAGAGAGACCACAGGGAGTGGCTACACCTTC. The encoded protein is CASRETTGSGYTF.

CDR3: CASSLARTSTDTQYF. Here the CDR3 DNA reads TGTGCCAGCAGCTTGGCCCGCACAAGCACAGATACGCAGTATTTT. The chain uses TRBV5-4 and TRBJ2-3, with D unresolved. The V end was cut by 0 bases, the J end by 0 bases, with 8 bases between. This CDR3 is 15 amino acids long. CDR1 and CDR2 (germline): SGHNT, YYREEE (reference sequence).

V and J are TRBV29-1 and TRBJ2-3; 8 nucleotides match TRBD2. The V gene end was trimmed by 4 bases and the J gene end by 6 bases; junction bases not matched to a gene: 15. CDR1 SQVTM and CDR2 ANQGSEA come from the germline V gene. The CDR3 loop spans 16 amino acids. CDR3 nucleotides: TGCAGCGTTGCCCCCCGACTAGCGATTAGTACTGATACGCAGTATTTT. Translating it yields CSVAPRLAISTDTQYF.

The chain employs TRBV15 and TRBJ2-7, with 7 bases fitting TRBD1. CDR3 size: 15 residues. Germline loops: CDR1 LNHNV, CDR2 YYDKDF (reference sequence). Trimming cost V 0 bases and J 5 bases; bases outside gene matches: 7. The CDR3 nucleotides read TGTGCCACCAGCAGAGAAACAGGGGTCCGGCACGAGCAGTACTTC. Amino acids: CATSRETGVRHEQYF.

V usage is TRBV19 and J usage is TRBJ1-1, with 8 bases matching TRBD1. Germline CDR1 and CDR2: LNHDA and SQIVND (reference sequence). This CDR3 is 13 amino acids long. V lost 5 bases to trimming and J lost 11 bases; unmatched junction nucleotides: 10. DNA for the CDR3: TGTGCCAGTAGTCCTCAGGGGGCGGTAGGGGCTTTCTTT. It codes for CASSPQGAVGAFF. The whole variable domain, remainder taken from reference TRBV19 and TRBJ1-1, is DGGITQSPKYLFRKEGQNVTLSCEQNLNHDAMYWYRQDPGQGLRLIYYSQIVNDFQKGDIAEGYSVSREKKESFPLTVTSAQKNPTAFYLCASSPQGAVGAFFGQGTRLTVV.

The J gene is TRBJ1-2, the V gene TRBV5-1; 8 bases match TRBD1. J gave up 10 bases and V 4 bases, and 12 bases lay outside the gene matches. Germline assignment: CDR1 SGHRS and CDR2 YFSETQ. The CDR3 runs 14 residues. The CDR3 sequence: CASSPWTGNDVYTF. The DNA of the CDR3 is TGCGCCAGCAGCCCATGGACAGGGAATGATGTCTACACCTTC.